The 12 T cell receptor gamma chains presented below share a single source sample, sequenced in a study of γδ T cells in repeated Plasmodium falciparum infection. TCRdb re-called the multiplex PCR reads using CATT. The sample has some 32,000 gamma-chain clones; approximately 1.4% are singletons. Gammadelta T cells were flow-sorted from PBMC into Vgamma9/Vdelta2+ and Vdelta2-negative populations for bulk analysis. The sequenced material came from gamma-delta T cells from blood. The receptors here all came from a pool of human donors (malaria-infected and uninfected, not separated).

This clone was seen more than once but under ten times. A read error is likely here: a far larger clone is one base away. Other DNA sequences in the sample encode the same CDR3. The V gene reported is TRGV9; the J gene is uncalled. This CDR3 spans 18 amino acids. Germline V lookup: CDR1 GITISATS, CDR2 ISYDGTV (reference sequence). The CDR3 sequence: CALWEGLTKELGKKIKVF. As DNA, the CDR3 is TGTGCCTTGTGGGAGGGCTTAACGAAAGAGTTGGGCAAAAAAATCAAGGTATTC.

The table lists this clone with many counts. The CDR3 region is CALWEEIGWFKIF. The CDR3 nucleotides read TGTGCCTTGTGGGAGGAAATTGGTTGGTTCAAGATATTT. This chain connects TRGV9 to TRGJP1. Germline V gene data show CDR1 as GITISATS and CDR2 as ISYDGTV (reference sequence). With 2 bases clipped from V and 7 bases from J, the junction kept 4 bases outside the gene matches. CDR3 length: 13 amino acids.

CDR3 protein: CATWRKVRSDWIKTF. CDR3 coding DNA: TGTGCCACCTGGAGAAAAGTCCGTAGTGATTGGATCAAGACGTTT. The rearrangement joins TRGV2 to TRGJP2. Here the J gene was assigned by germline matching of the DNA, as TCRdb has none. This CDR3 comprises 15 residues. Trimming cost V 6 bases and J 3 bases; bases outside gene matches: 10. The V gene's germline CDR1 is EGSNGY and CDR2 YDSYNSKV.

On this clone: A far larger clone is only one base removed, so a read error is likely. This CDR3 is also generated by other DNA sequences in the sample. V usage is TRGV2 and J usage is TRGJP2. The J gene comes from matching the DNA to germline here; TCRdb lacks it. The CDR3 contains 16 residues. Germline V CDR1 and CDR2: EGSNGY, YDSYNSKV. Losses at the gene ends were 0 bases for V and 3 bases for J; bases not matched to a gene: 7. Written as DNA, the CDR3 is TGTGCCACCTGGGACGGGCGAAGAGGTAGTGATTGGATCAAGACGTTT. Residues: CATWDGRRGSDWIKTF.

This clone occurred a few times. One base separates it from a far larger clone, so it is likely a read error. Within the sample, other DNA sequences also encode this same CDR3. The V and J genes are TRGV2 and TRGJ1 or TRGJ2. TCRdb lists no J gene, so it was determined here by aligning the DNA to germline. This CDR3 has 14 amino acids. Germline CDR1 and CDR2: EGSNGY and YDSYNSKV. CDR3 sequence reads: CATWDGPNYYKKLF. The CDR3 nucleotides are TGTGCCACCTGGGACGGCCCGAATTATTACAAGAAACTCTTT.

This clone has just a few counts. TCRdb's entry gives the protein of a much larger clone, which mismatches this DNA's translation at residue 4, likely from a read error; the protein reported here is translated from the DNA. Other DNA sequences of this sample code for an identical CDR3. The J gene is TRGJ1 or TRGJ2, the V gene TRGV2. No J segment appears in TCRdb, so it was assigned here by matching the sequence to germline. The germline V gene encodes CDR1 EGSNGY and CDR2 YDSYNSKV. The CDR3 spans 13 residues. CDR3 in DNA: TGTGCCACCCGGGACGGGCCTGGTTATAAGAAACTCTTT. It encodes CATRDGPGYKKLF.

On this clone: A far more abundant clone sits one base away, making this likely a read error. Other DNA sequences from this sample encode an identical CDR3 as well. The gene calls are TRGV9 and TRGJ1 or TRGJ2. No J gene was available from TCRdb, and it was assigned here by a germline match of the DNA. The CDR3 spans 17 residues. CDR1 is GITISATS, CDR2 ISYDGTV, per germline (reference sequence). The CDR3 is CALCLHNRQPNYYKKLF. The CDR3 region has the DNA TGCGCCTTGTGTCTCCACAACCGACAACCGAATTATTATAAGAAACTCTTT.

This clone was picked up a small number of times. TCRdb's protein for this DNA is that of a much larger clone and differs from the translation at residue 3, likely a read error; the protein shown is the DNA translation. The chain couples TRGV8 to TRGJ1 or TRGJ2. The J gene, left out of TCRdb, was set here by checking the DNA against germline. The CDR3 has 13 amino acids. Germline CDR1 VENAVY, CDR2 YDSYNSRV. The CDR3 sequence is CAPWDRRYYKKLF. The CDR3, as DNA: TGTGCCCCCTGGGATAGGCGGTACTATAAGAAACTCTTT.

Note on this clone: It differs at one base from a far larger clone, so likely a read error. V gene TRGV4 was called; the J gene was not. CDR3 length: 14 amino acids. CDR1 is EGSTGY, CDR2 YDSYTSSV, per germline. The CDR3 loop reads CATWDGTNYYKKLF. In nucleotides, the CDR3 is TGTGCCACCTGGGATGGGACTAATTATTATAAGAAGCTCTTT.

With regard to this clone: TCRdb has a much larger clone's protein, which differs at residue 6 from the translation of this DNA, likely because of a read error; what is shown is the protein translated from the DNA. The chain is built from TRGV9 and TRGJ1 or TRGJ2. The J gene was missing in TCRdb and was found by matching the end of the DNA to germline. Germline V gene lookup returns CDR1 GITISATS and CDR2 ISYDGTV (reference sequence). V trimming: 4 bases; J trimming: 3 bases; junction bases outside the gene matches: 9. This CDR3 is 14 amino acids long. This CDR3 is CALWERRGYYKKLF. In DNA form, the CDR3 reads TGTGCCTTGTGGGAACGACGGGGTTATTATAAGAAACTCTTT.

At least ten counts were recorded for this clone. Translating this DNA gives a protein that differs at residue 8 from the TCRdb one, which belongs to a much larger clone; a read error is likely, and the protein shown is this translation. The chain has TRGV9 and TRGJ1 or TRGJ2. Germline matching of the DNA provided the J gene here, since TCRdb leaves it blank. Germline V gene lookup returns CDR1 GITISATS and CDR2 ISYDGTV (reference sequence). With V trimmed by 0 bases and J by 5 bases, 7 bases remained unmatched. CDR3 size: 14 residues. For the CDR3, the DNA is TGTGCCTTGTGGGAGGTGCTAGGGGATTATAAGAAACTCTTT. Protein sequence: CALWEVLGDYKKLF.

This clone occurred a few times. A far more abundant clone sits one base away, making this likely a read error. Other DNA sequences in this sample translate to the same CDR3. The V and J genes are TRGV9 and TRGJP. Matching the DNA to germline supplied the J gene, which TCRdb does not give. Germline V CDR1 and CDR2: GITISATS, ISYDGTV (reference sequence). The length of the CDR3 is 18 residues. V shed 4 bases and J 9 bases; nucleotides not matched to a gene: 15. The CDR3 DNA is TGTGCCTTGTGGGACCTACAAGAGGTAGTGTTGGGCAAAAAAATCAAGGTATTT. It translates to CALWDLQEVVLGKKIKVF.